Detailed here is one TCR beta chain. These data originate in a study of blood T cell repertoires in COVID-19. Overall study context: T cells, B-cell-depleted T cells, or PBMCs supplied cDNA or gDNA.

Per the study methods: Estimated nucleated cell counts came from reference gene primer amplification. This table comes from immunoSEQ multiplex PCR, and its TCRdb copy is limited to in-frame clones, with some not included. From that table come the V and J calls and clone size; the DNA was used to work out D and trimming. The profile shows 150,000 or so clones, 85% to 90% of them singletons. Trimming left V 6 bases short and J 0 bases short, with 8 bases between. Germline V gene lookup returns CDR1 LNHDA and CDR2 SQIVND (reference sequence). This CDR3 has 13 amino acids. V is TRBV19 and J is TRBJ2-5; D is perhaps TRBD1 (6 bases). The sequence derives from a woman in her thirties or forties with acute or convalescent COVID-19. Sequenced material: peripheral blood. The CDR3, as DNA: TGTGCCAGTAGGGGGGCGTACCAAGAGACCCAGTACTTC. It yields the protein CASRGAYQETQYF.